The 2 T cell receptor beta chains presented below share a single source sample, sequenced in a study of control samples from healthy donors and cancer patients. Measured with immunoSEQ multiplex PCR; TCRdb has only the in-frame clones, and not every one. The table has 100,000 to 150,000 clones, around 90% seen once. The sample taken for sequencing was blood. The receptors were sampled from a man aged 35 to 55 in good health.

The chain uses TRBV30 and TRBJ2-7, with D perhaps matching TRBD1 (5 bases). CDR3 length: 13 amino acids. V was shortened by 2 bases and J by 6 bases, with 14 bases between the two germline ends. Per the germline V gene, CDR1 is GTSNPN and CDR2 is SVGIG (reference sequence). CDR3 amino acids: CAWSRQGQGEQYF. The CDR3 region has the DNA TGTGCCTGGAGTCGTCAGGGCCAGGGCGAGCAGTACTTC.

The chain couples TRBV15 to TRBJ1-5; TRBD1 aligns across 9 bases. This CDR3 spans 15 amino acids. Germline V gene lookup returns CDR1 LNHNV and CDR2 YYDKDF (reference sequence). Unmatched junction bases numbered 4, after V lost 1 base and J lost 6 bases. The CDR3 spells CATSRAGQGLQPQHF. The DNA for the CDR3 is TGTGCCACCAGCAGAGCGGGACAGGGTCTTCAGCCCCAGCATTTT.